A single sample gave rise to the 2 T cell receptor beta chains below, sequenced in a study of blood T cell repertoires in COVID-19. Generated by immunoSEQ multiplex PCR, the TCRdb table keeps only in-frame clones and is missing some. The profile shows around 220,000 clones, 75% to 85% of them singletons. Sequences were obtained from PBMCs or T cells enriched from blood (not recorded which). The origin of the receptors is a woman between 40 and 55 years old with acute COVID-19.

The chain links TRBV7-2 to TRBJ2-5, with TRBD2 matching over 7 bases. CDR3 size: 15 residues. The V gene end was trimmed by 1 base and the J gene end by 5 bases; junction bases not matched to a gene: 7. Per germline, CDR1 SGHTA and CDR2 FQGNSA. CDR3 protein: CASSLGGGMTETQYF. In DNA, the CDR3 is TGTGCCAGCAGCTTAGGGGGGGGAATGACGGAGACCCAGTACTTC.

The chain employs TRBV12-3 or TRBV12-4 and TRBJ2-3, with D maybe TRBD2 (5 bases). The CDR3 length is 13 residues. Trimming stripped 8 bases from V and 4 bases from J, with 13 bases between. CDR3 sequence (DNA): TGTGCCAGCGGACCTAGCAGCGCAGATACGCAGTATTTT. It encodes CASGPSSADTQYF.